Listed here are 13 T cell receptor beta chains from one sample, sequenced in a study of blood T cell repertoires in COVID-19. Sequencing was performed with immunoSEQ multiplex PCR; in TCRdb, only in-frame clones are kept and a portion is missing. The sample lists 300,000 to 400,000 clones, roughly 87% occurring once. The sample was PBMCs or T cells enriched from blood (not recorded which). These receptors were collected from a woman aged 25 to 39 who had recovered from COVID-19.

The chain employs TRBV18 and TRBJ1-2, with 9 bases aligning to TRBD1. With V trimmed by 3 bases and J by 3 bases, 5 bases remained unmatched. The CDR3 contains 15 residues. Germline V CDR1 and CDR2: KGHSH, LQKENI. CDR3 in DNA: TGTGCCAGCTCACCCCAGACAGGGGGAGACTATGGCTACACCTTC. As protein: CASSPQTGGDYGYTF. The variable domain in full, completed from reference TRBV18 and TRBJ1-2, reads NAGVMQNPRHLVRRRGQEARLRCSPMKGHSHVYWYRQLPEEGLKFMVYLQKENIIDESGMPKERFSAEFPKEGPSILRIQQVVRGDSAAYFCASSPQTGGDYGYTFGSGTRLTVV.

The CDR3 here is CASSQQDLADQPQHF. The CDR3 DNA is TGCGCCAGCAGCCAGCAGGACTTGGCTGATCAGCCCCAGCATTTT. The chain is built from TRBV4-1 and TRBJ1-5, with D hard to call. Germline V gene lookup returns CDR1 MGHRA and CDR2 YSYEKL. Trimming left V 3 bases short and J 5 bases short, with 14 bases between. The CDR3 contains 15 residues.

The V call is TRBV15, the J call TRBJ2-2; 7 nucleotides line up with TRBD1. Germline values: CDR1 LNHNV, CDR2 YYDKDF (reference sequence). The trim removed 6 bases at V and 3 bases at J, leaving 4 bases unmatched. The length of the CDR3 is 14 residues. The CDR3 loop is CATSLQGYTGELFF. The DNA of the CDR3 is TGTGCCACCAGTCTACAGGGGTACACCGGGGAGCTGTTTTTT.

As to this clone: Other DNA variants within this sample encode the same CDR3. This chain joins TRBV5-1 and TRBJ2-2; tentative D call: TRBD1 (6 bases). Germline values: CDR1 SGHRS, CDR2 YFSETQ. V lost 0 bases and J lost 2, with 8 bases in between. CDR3 length: 15 amino acids. CDR3 protein: CASSLVGGNTGELFF. CDR3 coding DNA: TGCGCCAGCAGCTTGGTAGGGGGTAACACCGGGGAGCTGTTTTTT.

This clone was seen once. The chain links TRBV18 to TRBJ2-2; TRBD1 might be the D (6 bases). There are 14 residues in the CDR3. V lost 6 bases and J lost 4, with 12 bases in between. Germline assignment: CDR1 KGHSH and CDR2 LQKENI. The chain's CDR3 is CASSRIQGTGELFF. The CDR3 region has the DNA TGTGCCAGCTCCCGTATACAGGGCACCGGGGAGCTGTTTTTT.

In the case of this clone: The sample carries other DNA sequences with the same CDR3. The gene calls are TRBV19 and TRBJ1-1, with D perhaps matching TRBD1 (6 bases). Germline CDR1 LNHDA, CDR2 SQIVND (reference sequence). CDR3 length: 12 amino acids. Deletions cut 3 bases from V and 7 bases from J, with 9 bases between. CDR3 nucleotides: TGTGCCAGTAGTATTAGGGGGGGTGAAGCTTTCTTT. Its translation is CASSIRGGEAFF. Full variable domain (outside the CDR3, taken from reference TRBV19 and TRBJ1-1): DGGITQSPKYLFRKEGQNVTLSCEQNLNHDAMYWYRQDPGQGLRLIYYSQIVNDFQKGDIAEGYSVSREKKESFPLTVTSAQKNPTAFYLCASSIRGGEAFFGQGTRLTVV.

The genes are TRBV6-1 and TRBJ2-1; 9 bases match TRBD2. Unmatched junction bases numbered 5, after V lost 1 base and J lost 7 bases. CDR3 length: 15 amino acids. Looked up from germline, CDR1 is MNHNS and CDR2 is SASEGT. The CDR3 sequence: CASSEGSGGTNEQFF. The CDR3 DNA reads as TGTGCCAGCAGTGAAGGTAGCGGGGGAACTAATGAGCAGTTCTTC.

The chain joins TRBV15 to TRBJ1-4, with D hard to call. V shed 3 bases and J shed 8 bases, with 19 bases lying between them. The CDR3 runs to 16 residues. CDR1 and CDR2 from the germline V gene are LNHNV and YYDKDF (reference sequence). In DNA form, the CDR3 reads TGTGCCACCAGCAGTGATCGGACTAGGAAAGGAGAAAAACTGTTTTTT. Protein: CATSSDRTRKGEKLFF.

The chain uses TRBV30 and TRBJ1-5; 8 bases are shared with TRBD1. After removal of 5 bases from V and 5 bases from J, the junction contained 11 bases not matched to a gene. CDR1 and CDR2 (germline): GTSNPN, SVGIG (reference sequence). The CDR3 consists of 15 residues. DNA of the CDR3: TGTGCCTGGTCACCCAAAGGACAGGGCGATCAGCCCCAGCATTTT. The encoded protein is CAWSPKGQGDQPQHF. Using reference TRBV30 and TRBJ1-5 for the parts outside the CDR3, the full variable domain is SQTIHQWPATLVQPVGSPLSLECTVEGTSNPNLYWYRQAAGRGLQLLFYSVGIGQISSEVPQNLSASRPQDRQFILSSKKLLLSDSGFYLCAWSPKGQGDQPQHFGDGTRLSIL.

The chain uses TRBV4-3 and TRBJ1-3; no definite D call. In germline, CDR1 is LGHNA, CDR2 YSLEER. V was cut by 1 base and J by 0 bases, with 4 bases left in between. The CDR3 is made up of 14 amino acids. CDR3 protein: CASSQGSSGNTIYF. CDR3 sequence (DNA): TGCGCCAGCAGCCAAGGCAGCTCTGGAAACACCATATATTTT.

Note on this clone: Other nucleotide sequences from this sample produce the same CDR3. The chain joins TRBV5-1 to TRBJ2-2; unclear D gene. V shed 1 base and J shed 2 bases, with 9 bases lying between them. Germline V gene sequence: CDR1 SGHRS, CDR2 YFSETQ. The CDR3 length is 15 residues. CDR3 coding DNA: TGCGCCAGCAGCTTGTGGCGGAAAAACACCGGGGAGCTGTTTTTT. Its translation: CASSLWRKNTGELFF.

This clone was picked up one time. The rearrangement joins TRBV29-1 to TRBJ2-7, with 7 nucleotides matching TRBD2. Germline CDR1 reads SQVTM; CDR2 reads ANQGSEA. V was clipped by 6 bases and J by 3 bases; unmatched bases: 11. The CDR3 is 14 amino acids. The CDR3 region is CSVGERRGFYEQYF. CDR3 nucleotide sequence: TGCAGCGTGGGTGAGAGGCGGGGGTTCTACGAGCAGTACTTC.

The chain employs TRBV27 and TRBJ2-5, with TRBD2 matching over 13 bases. The trim removed 4 bases at V and 1 base at J, leaving 9 bases unmatched. This CDR3 spans 18 amino acids. Germline CDR1 and CDR2: MNHEY and SMNVEV (reference sequence). The CDR3 DNA is TGTGCCAGCAGTTCTACCTGGACTAGCGGGGGCCTCCAAGAGACCCAGTACTTC. As protein: CASSSTWTSGGLQETQYF.